This T cell receptor beta chain was captured by sequencing in a study of blood T cells in healthy people across ages. Overall study results and limits: Per million T cells, TCR beta diversity dropped about linearly as age rose.

The second PCR ran about 6 to 11 cycles with a sample-barcoded 5' primer and J-beta primers. From the 5' RACE reads, TCRdb called clonotypes with MiXCR, one entry per CDR3 protein. Seen here are about 670,000 distinct CDR3 sequences, roughly half observed once, and the top ten hold 13%. CDR1 and CDR2 (germline): ENHRY, SYGVKD. With 10 bases clipped from V and 5 bases from J, the junction kept 13 bases outside the gene matches. The CDR3 extends over 16 amino acids. As to this clonotype: What it binds is not known.

This receptor was taken from a woman aged 80 or older in good health. The rearrangement uses TRBV10-3 and TRBJ2-7, with 14 bases identical to TRBD2. The sequenced sample consisted of blood. This CDR3 is CASTLTSGRAPNEQYF. In DNA form, the CDR3 reads TGTGCCAGCACCTTGACTAGCGGGAGGGCCCCCAACGAGCAGTACTTC.